Below are 17 T cell receptor beta chains sequenced from a single sample in a study of neurological immune-mediated disorders. TCRdb itself ran the 5' RACE reads through MiXCR, one entry per CDR3 protein. The sample includes fewer than 85,000 distinct CDR3 sequences, 3.5% to 4.5% of them seen just once. Described time point: longitudinal time-point 3. The specimen sequenced was PBMCs. These receptors all come from a woman aged 60-75 years with multiple sclerosis.

This clonotype was counted ten times or more. The J gene is TRBJ1-6, the V gene TRBV6-1; D unresolved. Trimming shortened V by 4 bases and J by 4 bases, and 5 bases separated the two germline ends. This CDR3 is built from 13 residues. Germline V gene lookup returns CDR1 MNHNS and CDR2 SASEGT. In nucleotides, the CDR3 is TGTGCCAGCAGTGGCCAGTATAATTCACCCCTCCACTTT. This translates into CASSGQYNSPLHF.

This clonotype was observed a handful of times. The V gene is TRBV5-1, the J gene TRBJ2-7; D unresolved. The germline CDR1 and CDR2 sequences are SGHRS and YFSETQ. V was pared by 0 bases and J by 3 bases, with 13 bases between. This CDR3 comprises 15 residues. The CDR3 protein is CASSLAGDPGYEQYF. CDR3 nucleotides: TGCGCCAGCAGCTTGGCGGGTGACCCAGGCTACGAGCAGTACTTC.

This clonotype has at least ten counts. The chain employs TRBV7-8 and TRBJ1-2, with D possibly matching TRBD1 (5 bases). The CDR3 runs to 13 residues. The ends were cut back, 1 base at V and 4 bases at J, with 7 bases in the middle. Per germline, CDR1 SGHVS and CDR2 FQNEAQ. The CDR3 protein is CASSLGRAYGYTF. CDR3 bases: TGTGCCAGCAGCTTAGGCAGGGCCTATGGCTACACCTTC.

This clonotype was recorded at least ten times. The DNA of the CDR3 is TGCGCCAGCAGCCCACAGCCACCTAATGAAAAACTGTTTTTT. Translation: CASSPQPPNEKLFF. The V gene is TRBV5-1, the J gene TRBJ1-4, with unresolved D. The V gene lost 4 bases and the J gene lost 3 bases, with 10 bases spanning the gap. CDR1 is SGHRS and CDR2 is YFSETQ in the germline V gene. The CDR3 contains 14 residues.

This clonotype was counted at least ten times. This chain uses TRBV5-1 with TRBJ2-5, with a weak D call TRBD2 (6 bases). With 0 bases removed from V and 5 bases from J, the gap between germline ends came to 8 bases. Germline values: CDR1 SGHRS, CDR2 YFSETQ. There are 13 residues in the CDR3. The CDR3 region has the DNA TGCGCCAGCAGCTTGGGCCTAGCGGAGACCCAGTACTTC. This translates into CASSLGLAETQYF.

The sample holds many counts of this clonotype. The chain has TRBV5-1 and TRBJ1-2; D is possibly TRBD1 (5 bases). Germline V gives CDR1 SGHRS, CDR2 YFSETQ. This CDR3 is 15 amino acids long. Trimming removed 6 bases at V and 2 bases at J, with 17 bases between. CDR3 nucleotides: TGCGCCAGCACTGGGGGTCCAGGAGGGAACTATGGCTACACCTTC. Translated, it gives CASTGGPGGNYGYTF.

This clonotype was seen more than once but under ten times. The V and J genes are TRBV6-5 and TRBJ1-1, with 12 bases lining up with TRBD1. V gave up 7 bases and J gave up 5 bases; unmatched junction bases: 11. Germline V gene lookup returns CDR1 MNHEY and CDR2 SVGAGI. The CDR3 extends over 16 amino acids. The CDR3 DNA reads as TGTGCCAGCACCTCGACCGGGACAGGGGGCAGAACTGAAGCTTTCTTT. Its translation is CASTSTGTGGRTEAFF.

In its sample, this clonotype was seen many times. V is TRBV20-1 and J is TRBJ2-7; TRBD1 matches 7 bases. Trimming removed 7 bases from V and 2 bases from J; junction bases left unmatched: 11. The CDR3 runs to 14 residues. In germline, CDR1 is DFQATT, CDR2 SNEGSKA (reference sequence). CDR3 nucleotides: TGCAGTGGCCATACCCGGGACAGCCCCTACGAGCAGTACTTC. As protein: CSGHTRDSPYEQYF.

The sample holds many counts of this clonotype. The J gene is TRBJ1-1, the V gene TRBV21-1; the listed D gene, TRBD1, was not tested against the DNA. TRBV21-1 counts as a pseudogene. There are 16 residues in the CDR3. The CDR3 DNA follows: TGTGCCAGCAGCAAAGCAGGGACAGAAAGAAACACTGAAGCTTTCTTT. This gives the protein CASSKAGTERNTEAFF.

The sample holds many counts of this clonotype. The chain joins TRBV20-1 to TRBJ2-2, with TRBD1 matching 7 bases. V lost 5 bases to trimming and J lost 4 bases; unmatched junction nucleotides: 7. CDR1 DFQATT and CDR2 SNEGSKA come from the germline V gene (reference sequence). The CDR3 consists of 14 residues. The CDR3: CSARLGQPTGELFF. In nucleotides, the CDR3 is TGCAGTGCTCGACTGGGACAGCCCACCGGGGAGCTGTTTTTT.

This clonotype was recorded many times. The V call is TRBV5-6, the J call TRBJ1-1; 8 bases line up with TRBD1. This CDR3 has 16 amino acids. Germline V gives CDR1 SGHDT, CDR2 YYEEEE. V was clipped by 0 bases and J by 4 bases; unmatched bases: 8. The CDR3 loop is CASSLALGGTGTEAFF. CDR3 coding DNA: TGTGCCAGCAGCTTGGCCTTGGGGGGGACAGGCACTGAAGCTTTCTTT.

At least ten counts were recorded for this clonotype. V usage is TRBV6-5 and J usage is TRBJ2-1; D remains unclear. The CDR3 covers 14 residues. Trimming stripped 4 bases from V and 2 bases from J, with 9 bases between. Germline V lookup: CDR1 MNHEY, CDR2 SVGAGI. This chain's CDR3 is CASSWDPPYNEQFF. The CDR3, as DNA: TGTGCCAGCAGTTGGGATCCCCCCTACAATGAGCAGTTCTTC.

The CDR3 protein is CASSRDREGGTQYF. CDR3 DNA: TGTGCCAGTAGTAGGGACAGGGAAGGTGGTACGCAGTATTTT. The V gene is TRBV19, the J gene TRBJ2-3, with TRBD1 identical over 9 bases. CDR1 and CDR2 (germline): LNHDA, SQIVND (reference sequence). Trimming cost V 4 bases and J 8 bases; bases outside gene matches: 7. The CDR3 is 14 amino acids.

This clonotype has ten or more counts. The chain has TRBV5-1 and TRBJ2-2, with TRBD1 matching 7 bases. V shed 2 bases and J 5 bases; nucleotides not matched to a gene: 6. Germline CDR1 SGHRS, CDR2 YFSETQ. There are 15 residues in the CDR3. The CDR3: CASSFDRARTGELFF. In nucleotides, the CDR3 is TGCGCCAGCAGCTTTGACAGGGCAAGGACCGGGGAGCTGTTTTTT.

This clonotype appeared many times. The chain joins TRBV11-3 to TRBJ1-1; D remains ambiguous. The CDR3 consists of 13 residues. Germline-derived CDR1 and CDR2 are SGHNT and YENEEA. V gave up 2 bases and J gave up 0 bases, with 4 bases separating them. This CDR3 reads CASSLNLNTEAFF. CDR3 in DNA: TGTGCCAGCAGCTTAAACTTGAACACTGAAGCTTTCTTT.

This clonotype was recorded many times. V is TRBV20-1 and J is TRBJ2-5; perhaps TRBD1 as D (6 bases). Germline loops: CDR1 DFQATT, CDR2 SNEGSKA (reference sequence). Trimming left V 4 bases short and J 1 base short, with 16 bases between. The CDR3 length is 15 residues. Written as DNA, the CDR3 is TGCAGTGCTAAAAAACAGGGCACGACCCAAGAGACCCAGTACTTC. Its protein product is CSAKKQGTTQETQYF.

This clonotype was detected many times. The V gene is TRBV12-3 or TRBV12-4, the J gene TRBJ1-5; weak D call: TRBD1 (5 bases). The V and J ends lost 6 bases and 6 bases respectively, with 15 bases between them. This CDR3 is built from 14 residues. CDR3 region: CASRGVGEIQPQHF. CDR3 DNA sequence: TGTGCCAGCAGGGGGGTGGGGGAAATTCAGCCCCAGCATTTT.